The TCR beta chain under discussion was sequenced for a study of T-cell memory formation after mild COVID-19. Points from the study as a whole: Memory from before infection featured some responding clones, which suggests cross-reactive memory joined. Shrinking CD4+ clones resided mostly in CM and EM, and CD8+ ones in EMRA.

A few counts support this clonotype. Antigen unknown. TCRdb processed the 5' RACE reads anew with MiXCR; each CDR3 protein has one entry. The sample has 140,000 to 150,000 distinct CDR3 sequences, 15% to 20% seen once. The CDR3 has 16 residues. Germline lookup yields CDR1 SGHVS and CDR2 FQNEAQ. With 2 bases clipped from V and 2 bases from J, the junction kept 5 bases outside the gene matches. The sequenced sample was PBMCs or a T cell subset sorted from them (not recorded which). The V and J genes are TRBV7-8 and TRBJ2-2, with 7 nucleotides matching TRBD1. The receptor was isolated from an adult woman who had mild COVID-19 (a few samples of this study predate the infection). Cell type and time point are not known. The DNA for the CDR3 is TGTGCCAGCAGCTTAACCGGGACAGAAAACACCGGGGAGCTGTTTTTT. This gives the protein CASSLTGTENTGELFF.